These 13 T cell receptor beta chains share one sample of origin, sequenced in a study of blood T cells in healthy people across ages. A second PCR, run for roughly 7 to 12 cycles, used a sample-barcoded 5' primer plus a J-beta primer mix. TCRdb re-called the 5' RACE reads with MiXCR, one entry per CDR3 protein. The table lists 950,000 to 1,200,000 distinct CDR3 sequences, 35% to 40% of them singletons. Sequencing input: blood. The receptors stem from a man aged 18 to 30 in good health.

V and J are TRBV20-1 and TRBJ1-4; 12 bases line up with TRBD1. The CDR3 totals 21 residues. After removal of 2 bases from V and 3 bases from J, the junction contained 19 bases not matched to a gene. Germline loops: CDR1 DFQATT, CDR2 SNEGSKA (reference sequence). The CDR3 DNA reads as TGCAGTGCTAGATATTGGGTGCCCGGGACAGGGGGCTTCATAGCTAATGAAAAACTGTTTTTT. Encoded protein: CSARYWVPGTGGFIANEKLFF.

This chain connects TRBV7-2 to TRBJ2-4, with TRBD2 matching 13 bases. Gene TRBJ2-7 matches the end of the DNA better, so the J call may be wrong. Germline CDR1 and CDR2: SGHTA and FQGNSA. This CDR3 is 19 amino acids long. CDR3 DNA: TGTGCCAGCCACGGTCCTGTTTTTACTAGCGGGGGGGGTTGCGACGAGCAGTACTTC. Protein sequence: CASHGPVFTSGGGCDEQYF.

V is TRBV20-1 and J is TRBJ1-4; D ambiguous. Trimming took 2 bases from V and 5 from J, leaving 6 bases between them. CDR1 and CDR2 (germline): DFQATT, SNEGSKA (reference sequence). CDR3 length: 12 amino acids. The CDR3 DNA reads as TGCAGTGCTAGATTGAACAATGAAAAACTGTTTTTT. This codes for CSARLNNEKLFF.

The chain uses TRBV9 and TRBJ1-2; D remains ambiguous. V lost 4 bases to trimming and J lost 0 bases, with 19 bases between them. The CDR3 runs 17 residues. CDR1 and CDR2 (germline): SGDLS, YYNGEE. The chain's CDR3 is CASSPSPGLLANYGYTF. The CDR3 nucleotides are TGTGCCAGCAGCCCGTCACCAGGACTCCTCGCTAACTATGGCTACACCTTC.

This clonotype was detected only a few times. This chain uses TRBV6-2 or TRBV6-3 with TRBJ1-5; no clear D gene. The germline V and J ends were trimmed by 0 bases and 7 bases, with 7 bases remaining between them. Germline V lookup: CDR1 MNHEY, CDR2 SVGEGT. CDR3 size: 13 residues. CDR3 sequence: CASSYSRSQPQHF. The DNA for the CDR3 is TGTGCCAGCAGTTACTCCCGGAGCCAGCCCCAGCATTTT.

This clonotype occurred a few times. This chain links TRBV12-3 or TRBV12-4 with TRBJ1-1, with D maybe TRBD1 (5 bases). This CDR3 has 13 residues. Trimming took off 5 bases at V and 5 bases at J, with 12 bases between the two ends. The CDR3 reads CASSVGARTEAFF. As DNA, the CDR3 is TGTGCCAGCAGTGTCGGGGCCCGAACTGAAGCTTTCTTT.

The chain has TRBV29-1 and TRBJ1-1, with TRBD1 matching 10 bases. The CDR3 is 14 residues long. The germline gives CDR1 SQVTM, CDR2 ANQGSEA. V shed 3 bases and J 7 bases; nucleotides not matched to a gene: 8. The CDR3 sequence: CSVDLTGGIGEAFF. For the CDR3, the DNA is TGCAGCGTTGATTTGACAGGGGGCATCGGTGAAGCTTTCTTT.

The count of this clonotype is one. The V and J genes are TRBV5-1 and TRBJ1-5; TRBD1 might be the D (5 bases). The germline gives CDR1 SGHRS, CDR2 YFSETQ. The CDR3 totals 15 residues. Trimming removed 4 bases from V and 0 bases from J, with 11 bases in between. CDR3 protein: CASSGDAYSNQPQHF. In DNA form, the CDR3 reads TGCGCCAGCAGCGGGGACGCTTATAGCAATCAGCCCCAGCATTTT.

The rearrangement uses TRBV18 and TRBJ2-4; no clear D gene. V was cut by 3 bases and J by 13 bases, with 13 bases left in between. The CDR3 has 12 amino acids. Germline V CDR1 and CDR2: KGHSH, LQKENI. This CDR3 reads CASSPLGMAQYF. The DNA for the CDR3 is TGTGCCAGCTCACCTCTAGGTATGGCCCAGTACTTC.

This clonotype was detected ten times or more. V usage is TRBV29-1 and J usage is TRBJ1-2; perhaps TRBD1 as D (5 bases). Trimming took 1 base from V and 6 from J, leaving 12 bases between them. The CDR3 is made up of 13 amino acids. Germline V gene data show CDR1 as SQVTM and CDR2 as ANQGSEA. The CDR3 spells CSVEGSRGDGYTF. The CDR3 DNA reads as TGCAGCGTTGAAGGTTCCCGAGGGGATGGCTACACCTTC.

V usage is TRBV4-1 and J usage is TRBJ1-2; D is undetermined. Germline lookup yields CDR1 MGHRA and CDR2 YSYEKL. The CDR3 loop spans 17 amino acids. The V gene lost 0 bases and the J gene lost 1 base, with 15 bases spanning the gap. This CDR3 reads CASSQDHSWTLNYGYTF. The DNA of the CDR3 is TGCGCCAGCAGCCAAGATCACTCGTGGACCCTTAACTATGGCTACACCTTC.

In DNA form, the CDR3 reads TGCAGTGGCTTACAGGGGATGAACACTGAAGCTTTCTTT. The encoded protein is CSGLQGMNTEAFF. The chain is built from TRBV20-1 and TRBJ1-1, with 7 bases matching TRBD1. CDR3 length equals 13 residues. The junction had 5 bases not matched to a gene; V was cut back by 7 bases and J by 0 bases. Looked up from germline, CDR1 is DFQATT and CDR2 is SNEGSKA (reference sequence).

This clonotype appeared a single time. The CDR3, as DNA: TGTGCCAGCAGCCTAAGGACAGGGTCCACTGAAGCTTTCTTT. Its protein product is CASSLRTGSTEAFF. The gene calls are TRBV7-9 and TRBJ1-1, with TRBD1 matching 8 bases. Germline V gene lookup returns CDR1 SEHNR and CDR2 FQNEAQ (reference sequence). The CDR3 extends over 14 amino acids. V lost 5 bases and J lost 4; bases outside the gene matches: 6.